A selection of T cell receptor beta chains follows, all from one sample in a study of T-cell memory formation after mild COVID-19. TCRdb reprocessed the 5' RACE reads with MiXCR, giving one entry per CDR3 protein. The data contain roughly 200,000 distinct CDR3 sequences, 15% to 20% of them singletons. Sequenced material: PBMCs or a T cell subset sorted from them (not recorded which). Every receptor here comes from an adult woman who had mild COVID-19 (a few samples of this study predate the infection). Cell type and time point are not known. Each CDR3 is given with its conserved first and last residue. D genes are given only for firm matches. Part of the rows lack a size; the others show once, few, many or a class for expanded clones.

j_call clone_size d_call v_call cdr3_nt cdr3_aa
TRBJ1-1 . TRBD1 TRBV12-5 TGTGCTAGTGGTTTGCAGACCGGGACAGGGAGAACTGAAGCTTTCTTT CASGLQTGTGRTEAFF
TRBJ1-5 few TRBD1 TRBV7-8 TGTGCCAGCAGCGCAGACAGGGGATGGATGGGCAATCAGCCCCAGCATTTT CASSADRGWMGNQPQHF
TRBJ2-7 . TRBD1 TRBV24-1 TGTGCCACCAGTGACCCGGGACAGGCCTACGAGCAGTACTTC CATSDPGQAYEQYF
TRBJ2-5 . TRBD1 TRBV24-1 TGTGCCACCAGCAACAGGGGGCTGGGTCTATCCGAGACCCAGTACTTC CATSNRGLGLSETQYF
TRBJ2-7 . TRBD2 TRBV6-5 TGTGCCAGCAGATCCGGGACTAACTACGAGCAGTACTTC CASRSGTNYEQYF
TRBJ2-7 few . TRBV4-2 TGTGCCAGCAGCCAAGATCAGGCGGAGTCCTACGAGCAGTACTTC CASSQDQAESYEQYF
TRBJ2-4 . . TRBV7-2 TGTGCCAGCAGCCTCGGGTTTCGTATTCAGTACTTC CASSLGFRIQYF
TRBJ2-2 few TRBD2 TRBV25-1 TGTGCCAGCAGTGTTCCGGGAGGAAACACCGGGGAGCTGTTTTTT CASSVPGGNTGELFF
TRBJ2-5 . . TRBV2 TGTGCCAGCAGGACGGGTCCAGGAGGGACCCAGTACTTC CASRTGPGGTQYF
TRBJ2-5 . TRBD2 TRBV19 TGTGCCAGTCAATCTCTAGCGGGATCCCTGGAGACCCAGTACTTC CASQSLAGSLETQYF
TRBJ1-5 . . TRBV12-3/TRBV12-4 TGTGCCAGCAGCACAGGACGGACTCCCAATCAGCCCCAGCATTTT CASSTGRTPNQPQHF
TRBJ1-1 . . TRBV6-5 TGTGCCAGCAGGGGAGCGCTGAACACTGAAGCTTTCTTT CASRGALNTEAFF
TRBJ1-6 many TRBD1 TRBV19 TGTGCCAGTAGTCTCAGGAGAGGGACAGTGGATTCACCCCTCCACTTT CASSLRRGTVDSPLHF
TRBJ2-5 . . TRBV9 TGTGCCAGCAGCGTAGAGGGGATCCAAGAGACCCAGTACTTC CASSVEGIQETQYF
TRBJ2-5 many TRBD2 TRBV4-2 TGTGCCAGCAGCCAAGGACTAGCGGACTACCAAGAGACCCAGTACTTC CASSQGLADYQETQYF
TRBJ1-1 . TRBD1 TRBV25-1 TGTGCCAGCTGGGGACAGGGCCGTGAAGCTTTCTTT CASWGQGREAFF
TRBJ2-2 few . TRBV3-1 TGTGCCAGCAGGAGAACACCCGGGGAGCTGTTTTTT CASRRTPGELFF
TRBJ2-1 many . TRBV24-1 TGTGCCACCAGCCCTTCGGGGCAGACCGGCGAGCAGTTCTTC CATSPSGQTGEQFF
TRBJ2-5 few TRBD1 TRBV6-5 TGTGCCAGCAGTTATTCCCCGGGACAGGGAGAGACCCAGTACTTC CASSYSPGQGETQYF
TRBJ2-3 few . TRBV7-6 TGTGCCAGCAGCTTATTGTTCCCCGGTTCCACAGATACGCAGTATTTT CASSLLFPGSTDTQYF
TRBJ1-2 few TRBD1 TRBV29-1 TGCAGCGCAGGGACAGGATCGGCTAACTATGGCTACACCTTC CSAGTGSANYGYTF
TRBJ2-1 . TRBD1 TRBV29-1 TGCAGCGTCCTGACAGGGTCGGACAATGAGCAGTTCTTC CSVLTGSDNEQFF
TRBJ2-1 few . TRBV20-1 TGCAGTGCTAGAGCAGCGTTCGATGAGCAGTTCTTC CSARAAFDEQFF
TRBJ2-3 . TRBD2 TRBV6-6 TGTGCCAGCAGGGGTGGGGCTAGCGGGGCGACAGATACGCAGTATTTT CASRGGASGATDTQYF
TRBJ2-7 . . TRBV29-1 TGCAGCGTCGGAGGTTACGAGCAGTACTTC CSVGGYEQYF
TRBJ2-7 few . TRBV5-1 TGCGCCAGCAGCTTGGGGGGGGGCGACTCCTACGAGCAGTACTTC CASSLGGGDSYEQYF
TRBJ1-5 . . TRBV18 TGTGCCAGCTCACCAGGGGGGGCAAGCCAGCCCCAGCATTTT CASSPGGASQPQHF
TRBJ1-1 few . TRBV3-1 TGTGCCAGCAGCCAAGACAGGTTCGGATGGGCTTTCTTT CASSQDRFGWAFF
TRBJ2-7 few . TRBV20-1 TGCAGTGCTCCCCAACCGGGACTTTCCTCCTACGAGCAGTACTTC CSAPQPGLSSYEQYF
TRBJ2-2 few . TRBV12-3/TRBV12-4 TGTGCCAGCAGTGGACAGCTCTCGGGTACCGGGGAGCTGTTTTTT CASSGQLSGTGELFF
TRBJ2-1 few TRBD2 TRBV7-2 TGTGCCAGCAGCTTCTCTAGCGGAGGCTCCTACAATGAGCAGTTCTTC CASSFSSGGSYNEQFF
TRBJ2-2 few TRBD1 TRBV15 TGTGCCACCAGCACCCGACAGGGGGCCGGGGAGCTGTTTTTT CATSTRQGAGELFF
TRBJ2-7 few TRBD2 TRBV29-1 TGCAGCGTGCGTAGCGGGTTACACTCCTACGAGCAGTACTTC CSVRSGLHSYEQYF
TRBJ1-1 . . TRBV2 TGTGCCAGCAGTGATCCGGGGAACACTGAAGCTTTCTTT CASSDPGNTEAFF
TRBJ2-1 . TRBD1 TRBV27 TGTGCCAGCAGTCAACAGCCCAGGGGGAATGAGCAGTTCTTC CASSQQPRGNEQFF
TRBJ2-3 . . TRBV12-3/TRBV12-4 TGTGCCAGCCACCACGGGGGAGGTGGAACAGATACGCAGTATTTT CASHHGGGGTDTQYF
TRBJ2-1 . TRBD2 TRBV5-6 TGTGCCAGCAGCTTGCGTCCGGGTAGCGGGGGGGCCGATGAGCAGTTCTTC CASSLRPGSGGADEQFF